Listed below are T cell receptor beta chains from one sample, sequenced in a study of T-cell memory formation after mild COVID-19. A single record per CDR3 protein comes from TCRdb applying MiXCR to the 5' RACE reads. This table holds around 470,000 distinct CDR3 sequences, 20% found once. Sequencing used PBMCs or a T cell subset sorted from them (not recorded which). These receptors were obtained from an adult woman who had mild COVID-19 (a few samples of this study predate the infection). Cell type and time point are not known. The CDR3 runs from the conserved cysteine through the conserved F or W. The order of the fields is J gene, V gene, clone size, D gene, CDR3 DNA, CDR3 protein. The D gene is left open where the match is weak. The size entry is marked missing in some rows and otherwise reads once, few, many or a size class.

j_gene: TRBJ2-1
v_gene: TRBV20-1
abundance: -
d_gene: -
CDR3nt: TGCAGTGCAGCGGGCGGGGCGTTAGGGAATGAGCAGTTCTTC
CDR3aa: CSAAGGALGNEQFF

j_gene: TRBJ1-2
v_gene: TRBV4-2
abundance: -
d_gene: -
CDR3nt: TGTGCCAGCAGTCCTACTGAGACCTATGGCTACACCTTC
CDR3aa: CASSPTETYGYTF

j_gene: TRBJ2-7
v_gene: TRBV5-1
abundance: -
d_gene: TRBD1
CDR3nt: TGCGCCAGCAGCTCCGGGACAGGGTTCAGTTACGAGCAGTACTTC
CDR3aa: CASSSGTGFSYEQYF

j_gene: TRBJ2-2
v_gene: TRBV20-1
abundance: -
d_gene: -
CDR3nt: TGCAGTGCTAGAGATCGGAGGGTAGGGCACACCGGGGAGCTGTTTTTT
CDR3aa: CSARDRRVGHTGELFF

j_gene: TRBJ1-2
v_gene: TRBV12-3/TRBV12-4
abundance: -
d_gene: TRBD1
CDR3nt: TGTGCCAGCAGGCAGGGGGCGGACTATGGCTACACCTTC
CDR3aa: CASRQGADYGYTF

j_gene: TRBJ1-3
v_gene: TRBV7-9
abundance: -
d_gene: -
CDR3nt: TGTGCCAGCAGCTTCTTGAAGGACTCTGGAAACACCATATATTTT
CDR3aa: CASSFLKDSGNTIYF

j_gene: TRBJ2-7
v_gene: TRBV20-1
abundance: many
d_gene: TRBD2
CDR3nt: TGCAGTGCCGTGGGACTAGCGGTCTCCTACGAGCAGTACTTC
CDR3aa: CSAVGLAVSYEQYF

j_gene: TRBJ2-7
v_gene: TRBV6-2/TRBV6-3
abundance: few
d_gene: -
CDR3nt: TGTGCCAGCAGCCGAATCGAGACCTACGAGCAGTACTTC
CDR3aa: CASSRIETYEQYF

j_gene: TRBJ2-3
v_gene: TRBV12-3/TRBV12-4
abundance: few
d_gene: TRBD2
CDR3nt: TGTGCCAGCAGTTTACAGCGGGGAGTCACAGATACGCAGTATTTT
CDR3aa: CASSLQRGVTDTQYF

j_gene: TRBJ1-3
v_gene: TRBV6-1
abundance: -
d_gene: -
CDR3nt: TGTGCCAGCCTTCGGACATCAACTGGAAACACCATATATTTT
CDR3aa: CASLRTSTGNTIYF

j_gene: TRBJ2-3
v_gene: TRBV7-9
abundance: few
d_gene: TRBD1
CDR3nt: TGTGCCAGCAGCTTGACCGGGACAGGAACCACAGATACGCAGTATTTT
CDR3aa: CASSLTGTGTTDTQYF

j_gene: TRBJ1-1
v_gene: TRBV6-5
abundance: -
d_gene: -
CDR3nt: TGTGCCAGCAGTTATAACGAGGGGATAGAAACTGAAGCTTTCTTT
CDR3aa: CASSYNEGIETEAFF

j_gene: TRBJ2-2
v_gene: TRBV5-4
abundance: -
d_gene: TRBD2
CDR3nt: TGTGCCAGCAGCCGTGGTATAGCGGGGTCGGCCGGGGAGCTGTTTTTT
CDR3aa: CASSRGIAGSAGELFF

j_gene: TRBJ2-1
v_gene: TRBV12-3/TRBV12-4
abundance: -
d_gene: -
CDR3nt: TGTGCCAGCAGTTTAGCGGACTCCTCCTACAATGAGCAGTTCTTC
CDR3aa: CASSLADSSYNEQFF

j_gene: TRBJ1-4
v_gene: TRBV7-9
abundance: -
d_gene: TRBD1
CDR3nt: TGTGCCAGCAACCCGGGACAGGGGGCCCGGAAAGATAATGAAAAACTGTTTTTT
CDR3aa: CASNPGQGARKDNEKLFF

j_gene: TRBJ2-3
v_gene: TRBV6-5
abundance: few
d_gene: -
CDR3nt: TGTGCCAGCAGTTACTCGAAGAGGGGACCTCGGACAGATACGCAGTATTTT
CDR3aa: CASSYSKRGPRTDTQYF

j_gene: TRBJ2-3
v_gene: TRBV7-9
abundance: many
d_gene: TRBD2
CDR3nt: TGTGCCAGCAGCCCCCTTCGAGCTAGCGGGAGCACAGATACGCAGTATTTT
CDR3aa: CASSPLRASGSTDTQYF

j_gene: TRBJ2-5
v_gene: TRBV20-1
abundance: -
d_gene: -
CDR3nt: TGCAGTGCTTCCCGGAGGGGGGAGACCCAGTACTTC
CDR3aa: CSASRRGETQYF

j_gene: TRBJ1-1
v_gene: TRBV9
abundance: -
d_gene: -
CDR3nt: TGTGCCAGCAGCCCCTCCGGGGGGGGCACTGAAGCTTTCTTT
CDR3aa: CASSPSGGGTEAFF

j_gene: TRBJ2-1
v_gene: TRBV15
abundance: -
d_gene: -
CDR3nt: TGTGCCACCAGCAGACGTGCTCCTCGGGTGGGTGGTGGTGAGCAGTTCTTC
CDR3aa: CATSRRAPRVGGGEQFF

j_gene: TRBJ2-7
v_gene: TRBV21-1
abundance: once
d_gene: -
CDR3nt: TGTGCCAGCAGCAAAGATCCAGCGGGAGAACACGAGCAGTACTTC
CDR3aa: CASSKDPAGEHEQYF

j_gene: TRBJ2-3
v_gene: TRBV29-1
abundance: -
d_gene: TRBD2
CDR3nt: TGCAGCGTAACCCGGGACTACAGCACAGATACGCAGTATTTT
CDR3aa: CSVTRDYSTDTQYF

j_gene: TRBJ2-1
v_gene: TRBV6-5
abundance: few
d_gene: TRBD2
CDR3nt: TGTGCCAGCAGAACCGATCTAGCGGGCCATGAGCAGTTCTTC
CDR3aa: CASRTDLAGHEQFF

j_gene: TRBJ2-1
v_gene: TRBV5-1
abundance: few
d_gene: TRBD2
CDR3nt: TGCGCCAGCAGCCCTCCAGCGGGGGCAGAGCAGTTCTTC
CDR3aa: CASSPPAGAEQFF

j_gene: TRBJ2-1
v_gene: TRBV6-2/TRBV6-3
abundance: many
d_gene: TRBD1
CDR3nt: TGTGCCAGCAGTTTCAGGGGGAACTACAATGAGCAGTTCTTC
CDR3aa: CASSFRGNYNEQFF

j_gene: TRBJ2-2
v_gene: TRBV30
abundance: few
d_gene: TRBD2
CDR3nt: TGTGCCTGGGGGGGACTAGCGGGAGTCACCGGGGAGCTGTTTTTT
CDR3aa: CAWGGLAGVTGELFF

j_gene: TRBJ1-5
v_gene: TRBV19
abundance: -
d_gene: -
CDR3nt: TGTGCCAGTAGTATTGTGGGGACGAGCAATCAGCCCCAGCATTTT
CDR3aa: CASSIVGTSNQPQHF

j_gene: TRBJ2-1
v_gene: TRBV7-2
abundance: few
d_gene: -
CDR3nt: TGTGCCAGCAGCTTTGAAGTTGGGGAGCAGTTCTTC
CDR3aa: CASSFEVGEQFF

j_gene: TRBJ2-5
v_gene: TRBV5-1
abundance: many
d_gene: TRBD1
CDR3nt: TGCGCCAGCAGCTTGGGACAGGGAAGGGAGACCCAGTACTTC
CDR3aa: CASSLGQGRETQYF

j_gene: TRBJ2-7
v_gene: TRBV2
abundance: once
d_gene: TRBD1
CDR3nt: TGTGCCAGCGGTGACTCGGGACAGCCGTGGGGGCAGTACTTC
CDR3aa: CASGDSGQPWGQYF

j_gene: TRBJ2-4
v_gene: TRBV9
abundance: -
d_gene: TRBD1
CDR3nt: TGTGCCAGCAGCCCCACGACGACAGGGGGCACGGACATTCAGTACTTC
CDR3aa: CASSPTTTGGTDIQYF

j_gene: TRBJ2-1
v_gene: TRBV20-1
abundance: -
d_gene: TRBD2
CDR3nt: TGCAGTGCGGAACGGGGGGAATCGATTGATGAGCAGTTCTTC
CDR3aa: CSAERGESIDEQFF

j_gene: TRBJ2-3
v_gene: TRBV18
abundance: few
d_gene: TRBD2
CDR3nt: TGTGCCAGCTCACTACGACTAGCGGGGGCCACAGATACGCAGTATTTT
CDR3aa: CASSLRLAGATDTQYF

j_gene: TRBJ2-2
v_gene: TRBV11-2
abundance: many
d_gene: -
CDR3nt: TGTGCCAGCAGCTTTCTGTCTGGGAACACCGGGGAGCTGTTTTTT
CDR3aa: CASSFLSGNTGELFF

j_gene: TRBJ2-2
v_gene: TRBV7-9
abundance: -
d_gene: TRBD2
CDR3nt: TGTGCCAGCAGCTTAGTGCTGTCTCGGGAGGTCGACGGGGAGCTGTTTTTT
CDR3aa: CASSLVLSREVDGELFF

j_gene: TRBJ2-2
v_gene: TRBV7-6
abundance: -
d_gene: -
CDR3nt: TGTGCCAGCAGCTTAGTTACAGGGCCGAACACCGGGGAGCTGTTTTTT
CDR3aa: CASSLVTGPNTGELFF

j_gene: TRBJ1-2
v_gene: TRBV10-3
abundance: few
d_gene: -
CDR3nt: TGTGCCATCGCGACACACCTTAACTATGGCTACACCTTC
CDR3aa: CAIATHLNYGYTF

j_gene: TRBJ1-2
v_gene: TRBV7-2
abundance: many
d_gene: TRBD1
CDR3nt: TGTGCCAGCAGCTCCCGAGGACAGGGCGGCTATGGCTACACCTTC
CDR3aa: CASSSRGQGGYGYTF

j_gene: TRBJ1-1
v_gene: TRBV6-2/TRBV6-3
abundance: -
d_gene: TRBD1
CDR3nt: TGTGCCAGCACGAGAGGGCCAGGGGGCCGGCGGAACACTGAAGCTTTCTTT
CDR3aa: CASTRGPGGRRNTEAFF

j_gene: TRBJ2-5
v_gene: TRBV27
abundance: few
d_gene: -
CDR3nt: TGTGCCAGCAGTCATAGCGGCCCAAAGGGGACCCAGTACTTC
CDR3aa: CASSHSGPKGTQYF